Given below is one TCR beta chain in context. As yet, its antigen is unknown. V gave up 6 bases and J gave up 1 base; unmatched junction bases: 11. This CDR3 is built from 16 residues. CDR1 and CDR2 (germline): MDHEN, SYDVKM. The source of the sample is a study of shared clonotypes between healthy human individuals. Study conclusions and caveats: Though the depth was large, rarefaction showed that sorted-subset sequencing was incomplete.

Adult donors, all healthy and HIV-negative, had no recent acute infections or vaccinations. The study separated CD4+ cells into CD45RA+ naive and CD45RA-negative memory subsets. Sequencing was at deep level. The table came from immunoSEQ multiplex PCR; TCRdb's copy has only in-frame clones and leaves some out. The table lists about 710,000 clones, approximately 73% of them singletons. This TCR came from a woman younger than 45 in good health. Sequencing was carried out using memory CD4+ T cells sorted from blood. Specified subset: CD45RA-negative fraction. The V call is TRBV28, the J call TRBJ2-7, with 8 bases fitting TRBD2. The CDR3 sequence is CASRTGGGFGSYEQYF. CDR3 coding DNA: TGTGCCAGCAGAACCGGGGGGGGATTCGGATCCTACGAGCAGTACTTC.